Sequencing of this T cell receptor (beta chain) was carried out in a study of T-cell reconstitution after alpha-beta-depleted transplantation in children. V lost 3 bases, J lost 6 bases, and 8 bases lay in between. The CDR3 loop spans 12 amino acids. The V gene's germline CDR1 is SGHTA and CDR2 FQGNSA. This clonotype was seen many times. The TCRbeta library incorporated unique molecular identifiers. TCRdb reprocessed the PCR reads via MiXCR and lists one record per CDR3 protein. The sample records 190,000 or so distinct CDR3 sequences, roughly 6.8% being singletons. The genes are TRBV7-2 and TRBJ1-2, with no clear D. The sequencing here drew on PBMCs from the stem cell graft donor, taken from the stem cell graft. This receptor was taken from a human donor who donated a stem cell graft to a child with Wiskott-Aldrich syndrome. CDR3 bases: TGTGCCAGCAGCTTCCTAAGTGATGGCTACACCTTC. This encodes CASSFLSDGYTF.